The T cell receptor (beta chain) described here comes from a study of regulatory T cells in long-lasting Graves disease. This clonotype has ten or more counts. Time point denoted: newly diagnosed GD, antithyroid drugs for less than 3 months. Following extraction of RNA from PBMCs, that RNA was used to make the TCR library. This CDR3 is 15 amino acids long. The germline V gene has CDR1 MNHEY and CDR2 SVGAGI. V lost 0 bases and J 2 bases, leaving 11 bases between the germline ends. Through Arm-PCR of CDR3 regions and iRepertoire HTBI primers, TCR beta libraries were built. TCRdb ran MiXCR on the multiplex PCR reads and lists one entry per CDR3 protein. This sample has roughly 500,000 distinct CDR3 sequences, with 12% to 15% found just once. Another study also made use of these data, one on T cells in Graves' hyperthyroidism and ophthalmopathy.

Material: peripheral blood mononuclear cells (PBMCs), obtained at new diagnosis, from a patient treated with antithyroid drugs. The chain combines TRBV6-5 with TRBJ2-7, with D hard to call. The source is a woman in her forties or fifties with Graves disease. The CDR3: CASSYSILSPYEQYF. The CDR3 DNA follows: TGTGCCAGCAGTTACTCGATTTTATCCCCCTACGAGCAGTACTTC.